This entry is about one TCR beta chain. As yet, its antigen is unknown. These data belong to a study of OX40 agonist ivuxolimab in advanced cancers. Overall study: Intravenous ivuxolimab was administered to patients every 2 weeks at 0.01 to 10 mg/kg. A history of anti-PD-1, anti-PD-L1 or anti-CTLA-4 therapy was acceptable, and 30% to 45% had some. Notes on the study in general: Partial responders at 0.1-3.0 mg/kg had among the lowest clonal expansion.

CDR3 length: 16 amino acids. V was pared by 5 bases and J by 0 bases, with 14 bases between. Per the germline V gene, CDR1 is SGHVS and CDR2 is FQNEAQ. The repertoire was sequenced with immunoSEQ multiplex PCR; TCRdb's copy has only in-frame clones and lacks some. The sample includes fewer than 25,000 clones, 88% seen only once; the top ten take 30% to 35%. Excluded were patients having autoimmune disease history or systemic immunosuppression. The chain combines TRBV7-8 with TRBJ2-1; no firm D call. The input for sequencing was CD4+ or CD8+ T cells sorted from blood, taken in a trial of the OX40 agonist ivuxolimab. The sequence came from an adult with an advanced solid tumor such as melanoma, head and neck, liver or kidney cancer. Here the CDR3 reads CASSPRNWDSYNEQFF. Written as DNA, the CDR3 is TGTGCCAGCAGCCCAAGAAACTGGGACTCCTACAATGAGCAGTTCTTC.